This TCR beta chain was identified in a study of cytomegalovirus exposure and HLA in healthy donors. Study results and limitations: It was 150 to 200 TCR beta chains that were listed as cytomegalovirus-associated.

Remarks on this clone: What it recognizes is unknown.

Germline lookup yields CDR1 LGHNA and CDR2 YNFKEQ. Trimming removed 0 bases from V and 2 bases from J; junction bases left unmatched: 4. This CDR3 has 17 amino acids. PCR used 60 Vbeta primers and 13 Jbeta primers. Measured with immunoSEQ multiplex PCR; TCRdb has only the in-frame clones, and not every one. The sample consists of about 120,000 clones, 82% of them appearing once. Sequenced: PBMCs. The clonotype was recovered from a woman aged 18-29 years in good health and CMV-seronegative. The chain uses TRBV4-2 and TRBJ2-3; 11 bases line up with TRBD2. In nucleotides, the CDR3 is TGTGCCAGCAGCCAAGAGGTAGCGGGGGGGCCCACAGATACGCAGTATTTT. This codes for CASSQEVAGGPTDTQYF.